Shown below are 17 T cell receptor beta chains from a single sample sequenced in a study of blood T cell repertoires in COVID-19. The repertoire was sequenced with immunoSEQ multiplex PCR; TCRdb's copy has only in-frame clones and lacks some. Of some 20,000 clones in the sample, around 86% are singletons; the top ten hold 12%. The sequencing input was peripheral blood. The origin of the receptors is a woman older than 75 with active or convalescent COVID-19.

To note about this clone: Different DNA sequences within this sample yield the same CDR3. The chain employs TRBV18 and TRBJ1-2; 8 bases match TRBD1. CDR1 KGHSH and CDR2 LQKENI come from the germline V gene. The CDR3 length is 13 residues. Trimming took 3 bases from V and 5 from J; bases not matched to a gene: 2. The CDR3 loop reads CASSPGTGYGYTF. In DNA form, the CDR3 reads TGTGCCAGCTCACCCGGGACAGGTTATGGCTACACCTTC.

V gene TRBV3-1 (or the pseudogene TRBV3-2) combines with J gene TRBJ1-4; D might be TRBD1 (6 bases). CDR1 and CDR2 (germline): LGHDT, YNNKEL (reference sequence). This CDR3 contains 15 residues. Trimming left V 5 bases short and J 2 bases short, with 12 bases between. The CDR3 DNA reads TGTGCCAGCAGCATAAGGGGGGGCACTAATGAAAAACTGTTTTTT. Residues: CASSIRGGTNEKLFF.

The chain uses TRBV30 and TRBJ2-3, with TRBD1 identical over 11 bases. Looked up from germline, CDR1 is GTSNPN and CDR2 is SVGIG (reference sequence). J gave up 3 bases and V 4 bases, and 9 bases lay outside the gene matches. The CDR3 sequence is 16 residues long. The CDR3 coding sequence is TGTGCCTGGACGTCGGGGACAGGGGGGCGGACAGATACGCAGTATTTT. Protein sequence: CAWTSGTGGRTDTQYF.

This clone appeared a few times. V usage is TRBV19 and J usage is TRBJ1-1; 11 positions agree with TRBD1. The CDR3 has 15 amino acids. V shed 9 bases and J 0 bases; nucleotides not matched to a gene: 6. Germline CDR1 is LNHDA and CDR2 is SQIVND (reference sequence). The CDR3 loop reads CASPDRGRMNTEAFF. For the CDR3, the DNA is TGTGCCAGCCCGGACAGGGGGCGAATGAACACTGAAGCTTTCTTT.

The J gene is TRBJ2-1, the V gene TRBV2; 8 nucleotides agree with TRBD1. The CDR3 length is 13 residues. The germline gives CDR1 SNHLY, CDR2 FYNNEI. The V gene end was trimmed by 10 bases and the J gene end by 5 bases; junction bases not matched to a gene: 7. The CDR3 region is CATEVDRDNEQFF. CDR3 in DNA: TGTGCCACCGAAGTGGACAGGGACAATGAGCAGTTCTTC. The whole variable domain, filled in from reference TRBV2 and TRBJ2-1, reads EPEVTQTPSHQVTQMGQEVILRCVPISNHLYFYWYRQILGQKVEFLVSFYNNEISEKSEIFDDQFSVERPDGSNFTLKIRSTKLEDSAMYFCATEVDRDNEQFFGPGTRLTVL.

The chain combines TRBV6-5 with TRBJ1-2; unclear D gene. The germline CDR1 and CDR2 sequences are MNHEY and SVGAGI. V dropped 6 bases and J dropped 5 bases, with 16 bases sitting between them. CDR3 length equals 14 residues. CDR3 in amino acids: CASRVEFVTYGYTF. The CDR3 nucleotides read TGTGCCAGCAGGGTCGAATTTGTAACTTATGGCTACACCTTC.

The V and J genes are TRBV10-3 and TRBJ2-7; D is possibly TRBD2 (5 bases). The V and J ends lost 10 bases and 2 bases respectively, with 18 bases between them. Looked up from germline, CDR1 is ENHRY and CDR2 is SYGVKD. The CDR3 has 14 residues. The CDR3 region is CATIQPGLAYEQYF. CDR3 DNA sequence: TGTGCCACCATTCAACCCGGACTTGCCTACGAGCAGTACTTC.

The V and J genes are TRBV24-1 and TRBJ2-2, with D unresolved. The CDR3 is 14 amino acids. Deletions cut 2 bases from V and 2 bases from J, with 5 bases between. The germline V gene has CDR1 KGHDR and CDR2 SFDVKD. Here the CDR3 DNA reads TGTGCCACCAGTGATTATAGCAACACCGGGGAGCTGTTTTTT. Residues: CATSDYSNTGELFF.

The V call is TRBV27, the J call TRBJ2-2; perhaps TRBD2 as D (5 bases). The CDR3 spans 16 residues. V shed 2 bases and J shed 4 bases, with 14 bases lying between them. Per germline, CDR1 MNHEY and CDR2 SMNVEV (reference sequence). As DNA, the CDR3 is TGTGCCAGCAGTTTAAACCACGGGATCCGCACCGGGGAGCTGTTTTTT. As protein: CASSLNHGIRTGELFF.

The chain carries TRBV6-5 and TRBJ2-5; tentatively, D is TRBD2 (5 bases). Germline CDR1 reads MNHEY; CDR2 reads SVGAGI. The CDR3 contains 12 residues. Trimming removed 8 bases at V and 6 bases at J, with 13 bases between. CDR3: CASGSFSQTQYF. The CDR3, as DNA: TGTGCCAGCGGGAGTTTCAGCCAGACCCAGTACTTC.

This chain joins TRBV2 and TRBJ1-2; TRBD1 might be the D (6 bases). V lost 7 bases to trimming and J lost 4 bases, with 10 bases between them. Per the germline V gene, CDR1 is SNHLY and CDR2 is FYNNEI. This CDR3 is 12 amino acids long. CDR3: CASTKQGYGYTF. The CDR3 region has the DNA TGTGCCAGCACCAAACAGGGCTATGGCTACACCTTC. Variable domain in full (rest from reference TRBV2 and TRBJ1-2): EPEVTQTPSHQVTQMGQEVILRCVPISNHLYFYWYRQILGQKVEFLVSFYNNEISEKSEIFDDQFSVERPDGSNFTLKIRSTKLEDSAMYFCASTKQGYGYTFGSGTRLTVV.

The chain has TRBV9 and TRBJ2-7; tentatively, D is TRBD2 (5 bases). The germline V gene has CDR1 SGDLS and CDR2 YYNGEE. The CDR3 runs 16 residues. The V end was cut by 0 bases, the J end by 0 bases, with 13 bases between. The CDR3 coding sequence is TGTGCCAGCAGCGTAGATGGGGAGACCAGCTCCTACGAGCAGTACTTC. Amino acid sequence: CASSVDGETSSYEQYF.

This chain uses TRBV7-2 with TRBJ2-5, with 7 bases fitting TRBD2. J gave up 7 bases and V 5 bases, and 13 bases lay outside the gene matches. Germline loops: CDR1 SGHTA, CDR2 FQGNSA. This CDR3 contains 15 residues. CDR3 in amino acids: CASSIGTQTGGTQYF. CDR3 bases: TGTGCCAGCAGCATAGGGACTCAAACGGGAGGGACCCAGTACTTC.

The chain couples TRBV2 to TRBJ2-1; perhaps TRBD1 as D (5 bases). The V end was cut by 5 bases, the J end by 0 bases, with 20 bases between. Per the germline V gene, CDR1 is SNHLY and CDR2 is FYNNEI. The CDR3 spans 18 residues. This CDR3 reads CASSRKTLRGSSYNEQFF. The CDR3 DNA follows: TGTGCCAGCAGTAGAAAAACCCTAAGGGGCAGCTCCTACAATGAGCAGTTCTTC.

The chain employs TRBV10-2 and TRBJ1-5, with 7 positions matching TRBD1. The CDR3 spans 18 residues. V shed 8 bases, J shed 0 bases, and the junction held 16 bases outside the gene matches. The germline V gene has CDR1 WSHSY and CDR2 SAAADI. The CDR3 sequence is CASGLLDRDPYSNQPQHF. Here the CDR3 DNA reads TGCGCCAGCGGCCTCCTAGACAGGGACCCATATAGCAATCAGCCCCAGCATTTT.

The genes are TRBV5-1 and TRBJ2-7, with 7 bases aligning to TRBD2. Germline-derived CDR1 and CDR2 are SGHRS and YFSETQ. This CDR3 is 14 amino acids long. V shed 0 bases, J shed 5 bases, and the junction held 5 bases outside the gene matches. The CDR3 DNA follows: TGCGCCAGCAGCTTGGCGCGGGAGAGCCACGAGCAGTACTTC. Its translation: CASSLARESHEQYF.

CDR3 bases: TGTGCCAGCAGCCCCCCTGGGTGGGCTCGGGAGCAGTACTTC. Translating it yields CASSPPGWAREQYF. The chain has TRBV3-1 (or the pseudogene TRBV3-2) and TRBJ2-7, with D uncertain. The CDR3 covers 14 residues. The V end lost 4 bases, the J end lost 7 bases, and 17 bases lay between the germline ends. CDR1 and CDR2 (germline): LGHDT, YNNKEL (reference sequence).